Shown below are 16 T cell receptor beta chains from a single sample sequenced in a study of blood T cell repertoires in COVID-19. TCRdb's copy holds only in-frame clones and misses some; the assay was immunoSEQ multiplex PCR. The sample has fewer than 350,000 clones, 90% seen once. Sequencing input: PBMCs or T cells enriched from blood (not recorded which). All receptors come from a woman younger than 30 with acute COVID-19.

The CDR3 DNA follows: TGCGCCAGCAGCCCGGACTCCTCTTCCCGCAATGAGCAGTTCTTC. The encoded protein is CASSPDSSSRNEQFF. The rearrangement uses TRBV5-1 and TRBJ2-1, with D possibly matching TRBD2 (5 bases). Between the trimmed V and J ends, which lost 4 bases and 6 bases, there was a span of 17 bases. This CDR3 is 15 amino acids long. CDR1 and CDR2 from the germline V gene are SGHRS and YFSETQ. The whole variable domain, remainder taken from reference TRBV5-1 and TRBJ2-1, is KAGVTQTPRYLIKTRGQQVTLSCSPISGHRSVSWYQQTPGQGLQFLFEYFSETQRNKGNFPGRFSGRQFSNSRSEMNVSTLELGDSALYLCASSPDSSSRNEQFFGPGTRLTVL.

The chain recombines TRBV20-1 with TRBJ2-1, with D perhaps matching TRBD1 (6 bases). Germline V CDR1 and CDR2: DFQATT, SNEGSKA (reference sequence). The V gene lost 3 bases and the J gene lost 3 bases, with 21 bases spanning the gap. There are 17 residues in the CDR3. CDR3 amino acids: CSASFPRVDRIYNEQFF. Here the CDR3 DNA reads TGCAGTGCTAGTTTTCCACGTGTGGACAGAATCTACAATGAGCAGTTCTTC.

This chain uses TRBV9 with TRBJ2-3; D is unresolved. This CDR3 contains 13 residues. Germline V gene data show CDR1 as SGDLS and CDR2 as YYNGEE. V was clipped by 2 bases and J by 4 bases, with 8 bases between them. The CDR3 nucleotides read TGTGCCAGCAGCGTTGAGAGCTCAGATACGCAGTATTTT. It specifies CASSVESSDTQYF.

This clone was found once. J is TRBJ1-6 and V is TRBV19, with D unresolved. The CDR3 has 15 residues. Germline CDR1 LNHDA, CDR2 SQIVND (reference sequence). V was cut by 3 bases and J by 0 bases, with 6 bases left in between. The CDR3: CASSIGVSYNSPLHF. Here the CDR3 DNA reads TGTGCCAGTAGTATCGGGGTCTCCTATAATTCACCCCTCCACTTT.

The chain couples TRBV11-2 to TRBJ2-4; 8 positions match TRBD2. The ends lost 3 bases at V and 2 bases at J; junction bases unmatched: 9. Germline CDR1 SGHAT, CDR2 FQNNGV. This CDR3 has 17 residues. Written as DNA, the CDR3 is TGTGCCAGCAGCTTTTCATGGCGGGAGGCTACCAAAAACATTCAGTACTTC. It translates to CASSFSWREATKNIQYF.

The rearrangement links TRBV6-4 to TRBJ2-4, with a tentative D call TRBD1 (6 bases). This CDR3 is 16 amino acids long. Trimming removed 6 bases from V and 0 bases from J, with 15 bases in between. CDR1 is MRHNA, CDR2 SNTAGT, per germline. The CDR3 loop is CASRTGTRLAKNIQYF. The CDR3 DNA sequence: TGTGCCAGCAGAACAGGGACAAGATTAGCCAAAAACATTCAGTACTTC.

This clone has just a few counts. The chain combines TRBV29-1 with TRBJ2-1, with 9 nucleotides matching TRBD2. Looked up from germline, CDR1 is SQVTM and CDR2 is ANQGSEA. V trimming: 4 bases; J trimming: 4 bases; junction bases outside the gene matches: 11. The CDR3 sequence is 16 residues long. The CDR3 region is CSVVSPRTSVYNEQFF. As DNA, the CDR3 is TGCAGCGTTGTCTCCCCACGGACTAGCGTATACAATGAGCAGTTCTTC.

This chain's CDR3 is CASSPIPLDRGRGYTF. The CDR3 nucleotides read TGTGCCAGCAGCCCAATTCCCCTGGACAGGGGGCGTGGCTACACCTTC. This sequence joins TRBV3-1 (or the pseudogene TRBV3-2) and TRBJ1-2; 11 nucleotides match TRBD1. The germline V gene has CDR1 LGHDT and CDR2 YNNKEL (reference sequence). The CDR3 is 16 amino acids. Trimming cost V 4 bases and J 7 bases; bases outside gene matches: 11.

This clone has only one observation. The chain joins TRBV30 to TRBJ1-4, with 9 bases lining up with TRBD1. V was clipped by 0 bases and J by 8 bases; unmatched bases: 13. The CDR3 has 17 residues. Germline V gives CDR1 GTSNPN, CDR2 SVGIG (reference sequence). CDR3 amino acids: CAWSVRRSGQGEEKLFF. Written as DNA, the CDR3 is TGTGCCTGGAGTGTACGAAGATCGGGACAGGGAGAGGAAAAACTGTTTTTT.

The CDR3 reads CASSTSFGIGSGNTIYF. CDR3 DNA: TGTGCCAGCTCTACCTCTTTCGGGATCGGCTCTGGAAACACCATATATTTT. The gene calls are TRBV14 and TRBJ1-3; D is unclear. V was clipped by 8 bases and J by 0 bases, with 20 bases between them. Germline values: CDR1 SGHDN, CDR2 FVKESK. This CDR3 has 17 amino acids.

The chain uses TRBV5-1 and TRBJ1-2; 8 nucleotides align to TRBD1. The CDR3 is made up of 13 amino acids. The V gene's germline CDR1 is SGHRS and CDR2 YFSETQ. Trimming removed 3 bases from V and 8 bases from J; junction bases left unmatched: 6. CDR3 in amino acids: CASSSGQGLGYTF. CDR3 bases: TGCGCCAGCAGCTCCGGACAGGGCCTAGGCTACACCTTC. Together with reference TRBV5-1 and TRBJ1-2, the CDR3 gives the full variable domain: KAGVTQTPRYLIKTRGQQVTLSCSPISGHRSVSWYQQTPGQGLQFLFEYFSETQRNKGNFPGRFSGRQFSNSRSEMNVSTLELGDSALYLCASSSGQGLGYTFGSGTRLTVV.

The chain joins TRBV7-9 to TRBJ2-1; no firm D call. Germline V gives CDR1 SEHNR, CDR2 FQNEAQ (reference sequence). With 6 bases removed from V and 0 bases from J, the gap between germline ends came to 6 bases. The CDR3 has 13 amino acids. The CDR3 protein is CASRRSSYNEQFF. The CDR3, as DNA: TGTGCCAGCAGGAGGAGCTCCTACAATGAGCAGTTCTTC. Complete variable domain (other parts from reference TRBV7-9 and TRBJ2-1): DTGVSQNPRHKITKRGQNVTFRCDPISEHNRLYWYRQTLGQGPEFLTYFQNEAQLEKSRLLSDRFSAERPKGSFSTLEIQRTEQGDSAMYLCASRRSSYNEQFFGPGTRLTVL.

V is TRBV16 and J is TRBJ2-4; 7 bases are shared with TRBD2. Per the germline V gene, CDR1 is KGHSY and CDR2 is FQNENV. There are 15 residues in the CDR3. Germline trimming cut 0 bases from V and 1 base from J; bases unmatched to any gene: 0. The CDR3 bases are TGTGCCAGCAGCCAATCCGGGAGGGCCAAAAACATTCAGTACTTC. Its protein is CASSQSGRAKNIQYF. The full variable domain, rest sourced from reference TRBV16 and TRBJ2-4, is GEEVAQTPKHLVRGEGQKAKLYCAPIKGHSYVFWYQQVLKNEFKFLISFQNENVFDETGMPKERFSAKCLPNSPCSLEIQATKLEDSAVYFCASSQSGRAKNIQYFGAGTRLSVL.

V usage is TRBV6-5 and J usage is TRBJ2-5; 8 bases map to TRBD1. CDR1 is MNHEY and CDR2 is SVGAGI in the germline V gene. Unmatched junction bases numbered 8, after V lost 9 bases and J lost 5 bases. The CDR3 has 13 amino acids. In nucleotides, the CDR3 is TGTGCCAGTTCAGGGGGCGCGGGCGAGACCCAGTACTTC. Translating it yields CASSGGAGETQYF.

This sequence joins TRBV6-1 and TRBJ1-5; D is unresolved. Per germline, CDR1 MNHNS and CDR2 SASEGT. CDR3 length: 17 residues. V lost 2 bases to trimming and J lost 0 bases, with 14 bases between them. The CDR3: CASSERLGGNSNQPQHF. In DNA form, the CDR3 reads TGTGCCAGCAGTGAACGTTTGGGAGGGAATAGCAATCAGCCCCAGCATTTT.

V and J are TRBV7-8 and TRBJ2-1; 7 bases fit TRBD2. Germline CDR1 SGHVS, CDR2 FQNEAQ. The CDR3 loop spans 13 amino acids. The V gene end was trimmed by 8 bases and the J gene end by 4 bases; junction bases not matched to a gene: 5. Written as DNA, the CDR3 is TGTGCCAGCGTCGGGAGGAATTACAATGAGCAGTTCTTC. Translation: CASVGRNYNEQFF. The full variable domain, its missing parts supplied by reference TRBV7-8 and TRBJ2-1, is GAGVSQSPRYKVAKRGQDVALRCDPISGHVSLFWYQQALGQGPEFLTYFQNEAQLDKSGLPSDRFFAERPEGSVSTLKIQRTQQEDSAVYLCASVGRNYNEQFFGPGTRLTVL.